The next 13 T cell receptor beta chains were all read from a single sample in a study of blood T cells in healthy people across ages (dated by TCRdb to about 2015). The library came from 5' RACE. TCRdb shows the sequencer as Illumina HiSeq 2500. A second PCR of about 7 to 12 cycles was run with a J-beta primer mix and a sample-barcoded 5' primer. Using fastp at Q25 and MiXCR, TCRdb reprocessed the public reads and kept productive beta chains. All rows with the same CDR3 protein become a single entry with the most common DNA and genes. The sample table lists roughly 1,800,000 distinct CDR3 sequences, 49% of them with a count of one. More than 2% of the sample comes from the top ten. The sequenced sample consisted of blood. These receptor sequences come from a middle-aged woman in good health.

The CDR3 DNA sequence: TGTGCCAGCAGTCAGTCAGGGGATGGCTACACCTTC. It is translated as CASSQSGDGYTF. J is TRBJ1-2 and V is TRBV28; D possibly corresponds to TRBD1 (6 bases). Germline CDR1 reads MDHEN; CDR2 reads SYDVKM. Trimming took off 5 bases at V and 6 bases at J, with 10 bases between the two ends. CDR3 length equals 12 residues.

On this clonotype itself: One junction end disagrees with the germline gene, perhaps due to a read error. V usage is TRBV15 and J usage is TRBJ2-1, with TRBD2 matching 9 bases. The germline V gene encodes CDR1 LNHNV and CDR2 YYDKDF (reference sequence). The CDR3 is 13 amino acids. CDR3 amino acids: CDTSSLAGEEQFF. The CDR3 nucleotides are TGTGACACCAGCAGTTTAGCGGGGGAAGAGCAGTTCTTC.

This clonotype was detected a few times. The CDR3 protein is CASSTFAGIETQYF. In nucleotides, the CDR3 is TGTGCCAGCAGCACCTTTGCGGGTATAGAGACCCAGTACTTC. J is TRBJ2-5 and V is TRBV12-3 or TRBV12-4, with D perhaps matching TRBD2 (5 bases). V was shortened by 6 bases and J by 4 bases, with 15 bases between the two germline ends. The CDR3 is 14 amino acids.

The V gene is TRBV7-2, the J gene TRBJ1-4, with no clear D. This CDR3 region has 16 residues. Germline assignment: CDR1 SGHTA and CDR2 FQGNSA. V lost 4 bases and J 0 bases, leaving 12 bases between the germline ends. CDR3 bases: TGTGCCAGCAGCTCCGAGGCACTGACAACTAATGAAAAACTGTTTTTT. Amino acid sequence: CASSSEALTTNEKLFF.

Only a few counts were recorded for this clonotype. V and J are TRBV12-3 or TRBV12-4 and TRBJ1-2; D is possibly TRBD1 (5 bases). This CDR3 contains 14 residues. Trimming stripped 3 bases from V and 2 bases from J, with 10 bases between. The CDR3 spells CASSFGASNYGYTF. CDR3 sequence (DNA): TGTGCCAGCAGTTTTGGGGCCTCAAACTATGGCTACACCTTC.

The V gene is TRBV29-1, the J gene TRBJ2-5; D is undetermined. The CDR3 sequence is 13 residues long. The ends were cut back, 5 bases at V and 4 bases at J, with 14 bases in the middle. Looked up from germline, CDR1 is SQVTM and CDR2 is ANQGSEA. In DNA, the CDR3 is TGCAGCGTTAGACCTTGGATCCGAGAGACCCAGTACTTC. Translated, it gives CSVRPWIRETQYF. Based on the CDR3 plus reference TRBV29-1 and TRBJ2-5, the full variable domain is SAVISQKPSRDICQRGTSLTIQCQVDSQVTMMFWYRQQPGQSLTLIATANQGSEATYESGFVIDKFPISRPNLTFSTLTVSNMSPEDSSIYLCSVRPWIRETQYFGPGTRLLVL.

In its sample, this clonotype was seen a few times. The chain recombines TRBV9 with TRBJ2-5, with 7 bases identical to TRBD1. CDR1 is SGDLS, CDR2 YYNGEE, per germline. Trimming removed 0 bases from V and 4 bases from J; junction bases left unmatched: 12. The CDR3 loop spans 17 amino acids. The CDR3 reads CASSVGGSTGFGETQYF. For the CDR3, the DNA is TGTGCCAGCAGCGTAGGAGGGTCGACAGGGTTTGGAGAGACCCAGTACTTC.

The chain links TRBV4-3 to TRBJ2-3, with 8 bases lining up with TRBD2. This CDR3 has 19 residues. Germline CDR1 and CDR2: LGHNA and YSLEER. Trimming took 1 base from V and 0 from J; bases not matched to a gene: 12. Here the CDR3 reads CASSQVFGGGRISTDTQYF. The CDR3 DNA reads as TGCGCCAGCAGCCAAGTGTTCGGCGGGGGGAGGATTAGCACAGATACGCAGTATTTT.

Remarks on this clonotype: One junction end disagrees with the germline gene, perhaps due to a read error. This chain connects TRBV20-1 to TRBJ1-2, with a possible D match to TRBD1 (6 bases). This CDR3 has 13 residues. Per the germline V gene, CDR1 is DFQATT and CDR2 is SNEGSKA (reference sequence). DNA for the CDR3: TGCAGCGCTAGACCAGGGGAGGCCTATGGCTACACCTTC. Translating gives CSARPGEAYGYTF.

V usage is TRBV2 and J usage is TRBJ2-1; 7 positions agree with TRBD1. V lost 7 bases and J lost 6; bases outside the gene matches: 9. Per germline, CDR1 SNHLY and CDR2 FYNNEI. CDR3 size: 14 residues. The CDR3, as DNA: TGTGCCAGCACCAGACAGGGAGTTGCCAATGAGCAGTTCTTC. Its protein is CASTRQGVANEQFF.

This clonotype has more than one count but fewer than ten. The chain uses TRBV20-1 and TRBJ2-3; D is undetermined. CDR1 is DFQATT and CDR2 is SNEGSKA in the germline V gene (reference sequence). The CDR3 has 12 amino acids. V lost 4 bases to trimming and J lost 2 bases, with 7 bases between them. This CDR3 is CSATRNTDTQYF. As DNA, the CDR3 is TGCAGTGCTACCAGGAACACAGATACGCAGTATTTT.

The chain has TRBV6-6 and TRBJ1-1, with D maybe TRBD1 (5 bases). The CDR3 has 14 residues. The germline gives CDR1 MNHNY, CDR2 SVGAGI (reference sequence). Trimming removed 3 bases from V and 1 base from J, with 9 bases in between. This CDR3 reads CASSYSRGNTEAFF. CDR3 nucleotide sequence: TGTGCCAGCAGTTATTCAAGGGGGAACACTGAAGCTTTCTTT.

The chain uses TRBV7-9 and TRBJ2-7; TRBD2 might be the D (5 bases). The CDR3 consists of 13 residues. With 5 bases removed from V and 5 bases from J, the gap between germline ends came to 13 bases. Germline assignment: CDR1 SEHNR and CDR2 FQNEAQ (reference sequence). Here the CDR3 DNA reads TGTGCCAGCAGCCCCACCCCCGGGAACGAGCAGTACTTC. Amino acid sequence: CASSPTPGNEQYF.